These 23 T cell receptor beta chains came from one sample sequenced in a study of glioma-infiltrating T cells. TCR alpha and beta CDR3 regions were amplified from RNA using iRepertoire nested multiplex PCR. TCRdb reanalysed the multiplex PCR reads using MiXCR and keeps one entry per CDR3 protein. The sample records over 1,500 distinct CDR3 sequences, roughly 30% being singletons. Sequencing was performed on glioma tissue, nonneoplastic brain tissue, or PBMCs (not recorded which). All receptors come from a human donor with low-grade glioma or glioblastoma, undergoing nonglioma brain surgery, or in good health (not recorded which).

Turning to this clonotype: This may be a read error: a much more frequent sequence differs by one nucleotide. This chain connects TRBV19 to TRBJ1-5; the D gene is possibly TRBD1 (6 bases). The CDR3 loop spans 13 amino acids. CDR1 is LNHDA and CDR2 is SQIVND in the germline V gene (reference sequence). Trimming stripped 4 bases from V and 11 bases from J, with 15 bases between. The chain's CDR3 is CASSKGSGVAQHF. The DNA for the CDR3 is TGTGCCAGTAGTAAGGGTTCAGGGGTGGCCCAGCATTTT.

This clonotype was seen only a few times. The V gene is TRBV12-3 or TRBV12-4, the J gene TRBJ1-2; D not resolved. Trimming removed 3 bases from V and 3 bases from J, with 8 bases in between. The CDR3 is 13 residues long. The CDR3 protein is CASSFESDYGYTF. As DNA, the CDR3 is TGTGCCAGCAGTTTCGAATCAGACTATGGCTACACCTTC.

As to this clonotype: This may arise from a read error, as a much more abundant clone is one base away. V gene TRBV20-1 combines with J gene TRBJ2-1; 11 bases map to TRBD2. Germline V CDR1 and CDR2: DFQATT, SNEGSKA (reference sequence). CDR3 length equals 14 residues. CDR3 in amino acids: CSASTSGSYIEQFF. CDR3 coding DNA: TGCAGTGCTAGCACTAGCGGGAGCTACATTGAGCAGTTCTTC.

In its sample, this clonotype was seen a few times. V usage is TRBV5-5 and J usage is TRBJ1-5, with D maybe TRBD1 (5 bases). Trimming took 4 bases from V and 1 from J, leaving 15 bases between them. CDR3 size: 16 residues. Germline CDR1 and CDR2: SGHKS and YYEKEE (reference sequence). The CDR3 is CASSHTGTVSNQPQHF. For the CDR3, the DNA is TGTGCCAGCAGCCACACCGGGACCGTCAGCAATCAGCCCCAGCATTTT.

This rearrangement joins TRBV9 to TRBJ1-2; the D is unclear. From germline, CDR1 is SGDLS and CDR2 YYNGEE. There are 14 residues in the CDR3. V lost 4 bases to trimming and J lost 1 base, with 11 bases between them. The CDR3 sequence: CASSPKSNNYGYTF. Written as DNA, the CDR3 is TGTGCCAGCAGCCCCAAAAGCAATAACTATGGCTACACCTTC.

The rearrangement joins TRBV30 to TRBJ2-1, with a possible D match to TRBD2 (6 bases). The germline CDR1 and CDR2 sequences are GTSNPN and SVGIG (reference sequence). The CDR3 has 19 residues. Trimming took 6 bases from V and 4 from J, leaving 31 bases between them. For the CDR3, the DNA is TGTGCCTGCCACGGGACTTCTAGAGGGAGGTTACGGATTTACAATGAGCAGTTCTTC. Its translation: CACHGTSRGRLRIYNEQFF.

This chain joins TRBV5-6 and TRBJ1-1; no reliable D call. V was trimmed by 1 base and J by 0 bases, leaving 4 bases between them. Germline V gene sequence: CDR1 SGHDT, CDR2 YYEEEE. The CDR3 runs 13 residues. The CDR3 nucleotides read TGTGCCAGCAGCTTGAAGGTGAACACTGAAGCTTTCTTT. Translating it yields CASSLKVNTEAFF.

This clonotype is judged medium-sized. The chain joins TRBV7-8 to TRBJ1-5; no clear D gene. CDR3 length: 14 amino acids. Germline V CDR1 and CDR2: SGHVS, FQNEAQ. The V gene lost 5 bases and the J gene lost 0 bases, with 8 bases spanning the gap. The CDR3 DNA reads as TGTGCCAGCAGCCACCTCGCTAGCAATCAGCCCCAGCATTTT. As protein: CASSHLASNQPQHF.

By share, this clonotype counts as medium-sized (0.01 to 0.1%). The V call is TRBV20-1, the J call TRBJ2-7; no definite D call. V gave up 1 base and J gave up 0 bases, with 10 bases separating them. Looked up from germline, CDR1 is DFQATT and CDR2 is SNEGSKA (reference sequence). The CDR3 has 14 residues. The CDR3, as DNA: TGCAGTGCTAGAGCCGCCGGTGGCTCCTACGAGCAGTACTTC. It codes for CSARAAGGSYEQYF.

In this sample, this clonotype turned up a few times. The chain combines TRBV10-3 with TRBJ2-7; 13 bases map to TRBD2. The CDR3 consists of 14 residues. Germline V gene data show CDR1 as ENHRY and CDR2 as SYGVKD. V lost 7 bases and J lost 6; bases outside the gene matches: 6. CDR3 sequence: CAITWTSGRGEQYF. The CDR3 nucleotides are TGTGCCATCACCTGGACTAGCGGGAGAGGCGAGCAGTACTTC.

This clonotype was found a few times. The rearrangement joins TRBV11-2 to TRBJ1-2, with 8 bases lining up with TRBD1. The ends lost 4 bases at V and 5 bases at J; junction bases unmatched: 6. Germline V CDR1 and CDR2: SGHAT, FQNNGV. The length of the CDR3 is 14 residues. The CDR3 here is CASSSTGTGYGYTF. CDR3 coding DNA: TGTGCCAGCAGCTCAACCGGGACAGGTTATGGCTACACCTTC.

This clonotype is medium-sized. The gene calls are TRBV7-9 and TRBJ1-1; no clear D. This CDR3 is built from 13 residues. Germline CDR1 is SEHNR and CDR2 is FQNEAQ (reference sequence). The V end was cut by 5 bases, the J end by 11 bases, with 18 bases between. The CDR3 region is CASSLSGTGWAFF. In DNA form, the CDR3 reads TGTGCCAGCAGCCTATCAGGAACCGGGTGGGCTTTCTTT.

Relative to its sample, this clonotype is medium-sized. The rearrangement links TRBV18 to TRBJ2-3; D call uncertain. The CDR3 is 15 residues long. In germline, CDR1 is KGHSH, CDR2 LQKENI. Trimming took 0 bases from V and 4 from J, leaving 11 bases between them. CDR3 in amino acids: CASSPPGLVADTQYF. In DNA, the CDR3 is TGTGCCAGCTCACCACCGGGCCTTGTGGCAGATACGCAGTATTTT.

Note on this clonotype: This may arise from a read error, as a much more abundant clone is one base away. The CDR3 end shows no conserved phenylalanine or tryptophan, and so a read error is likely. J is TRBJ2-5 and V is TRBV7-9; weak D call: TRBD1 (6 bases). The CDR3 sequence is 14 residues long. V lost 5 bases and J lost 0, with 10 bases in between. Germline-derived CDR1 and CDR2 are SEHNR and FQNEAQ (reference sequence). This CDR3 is CASSPGEYQETQYL. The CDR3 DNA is TGTGCCAGCAGCCCAGGGGAGTACCAAGAGACCCAGTACCTC.

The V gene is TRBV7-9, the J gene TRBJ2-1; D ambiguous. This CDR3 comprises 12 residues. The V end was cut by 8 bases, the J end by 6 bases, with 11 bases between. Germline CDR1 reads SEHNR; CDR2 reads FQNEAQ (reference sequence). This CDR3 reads CASPLDVNEQFF. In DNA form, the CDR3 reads TGTGCCAGCCCCCTAGACGTCAATGAGCAGTTCTTC.

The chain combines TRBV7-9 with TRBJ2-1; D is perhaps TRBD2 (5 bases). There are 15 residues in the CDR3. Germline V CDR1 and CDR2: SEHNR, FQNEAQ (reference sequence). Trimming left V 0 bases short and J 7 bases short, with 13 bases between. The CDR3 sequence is CASSLAGVLMNEQFF. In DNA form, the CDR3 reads TGTGCCAGCAGCTTAGCGGGAGTACTTATGAATGAGCAGTTCTTC.

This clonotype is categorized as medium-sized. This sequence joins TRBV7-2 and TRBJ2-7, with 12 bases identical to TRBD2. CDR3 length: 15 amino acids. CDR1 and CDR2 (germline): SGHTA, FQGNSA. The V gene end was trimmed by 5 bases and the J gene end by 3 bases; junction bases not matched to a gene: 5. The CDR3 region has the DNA TGTGCCAGCAGCGATACTAGCGGGAGGAACTACGAGCAGTACTTC. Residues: CASSDTSGRNYEQYF.

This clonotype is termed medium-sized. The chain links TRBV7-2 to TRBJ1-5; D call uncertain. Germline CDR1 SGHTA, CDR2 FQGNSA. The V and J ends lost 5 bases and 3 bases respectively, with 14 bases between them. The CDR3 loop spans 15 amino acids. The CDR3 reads CASSPTASNNQPQHF. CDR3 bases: TGTGCCAGCAGCCCTACCGCATCGAACAATCAGCCCCAGCATTTT.

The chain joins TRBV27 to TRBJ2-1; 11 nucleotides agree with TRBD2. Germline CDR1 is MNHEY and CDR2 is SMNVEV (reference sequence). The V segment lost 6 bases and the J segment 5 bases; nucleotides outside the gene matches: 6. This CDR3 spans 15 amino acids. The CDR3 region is CASRPGTSGHNEQFF. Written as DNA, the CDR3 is TGTGCCAGCAGGCCCGGGACTAGCGGTCACAATGAGCAGTTCTTC.

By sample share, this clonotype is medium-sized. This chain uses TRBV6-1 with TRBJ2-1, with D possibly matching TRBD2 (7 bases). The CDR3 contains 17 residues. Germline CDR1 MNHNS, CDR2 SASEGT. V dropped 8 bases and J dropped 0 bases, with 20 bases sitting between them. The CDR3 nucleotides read TGTGCCAGCTGGCCCGGGGGGCTCTACATCTCCTACAATGAGCAGTTCTTC. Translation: CASWPGGLYISYNEQFF.

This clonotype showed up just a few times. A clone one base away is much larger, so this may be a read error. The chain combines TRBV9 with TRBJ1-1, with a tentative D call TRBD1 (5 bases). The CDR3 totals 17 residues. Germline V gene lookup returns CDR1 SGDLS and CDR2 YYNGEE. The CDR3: CASSPAGEETENTKAFF. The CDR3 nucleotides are TGTGCCAGCAGCCCCGCAGGAGAGGAGACAGAGAACACTAAAGCTTTCTTT.

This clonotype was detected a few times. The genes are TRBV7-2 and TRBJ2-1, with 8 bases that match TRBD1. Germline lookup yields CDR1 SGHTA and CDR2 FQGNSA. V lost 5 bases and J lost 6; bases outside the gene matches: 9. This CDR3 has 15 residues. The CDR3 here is CASSHLLTGVNEQFF. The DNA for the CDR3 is TGTGCCAGCAGCCACCTTCTGACAGGGGTCAATGAGCAGTTCTTC. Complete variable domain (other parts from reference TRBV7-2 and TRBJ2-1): GAGVSQSPSNKVTEKGKDVELRCDPISGHTALYWYRQSLGQGLEFLIYFQGNSAPDKSGLPSDRFSAERTGGSVSTLTIQRTQQEDSAVYLCASSHLLTGVNEQFFGPGTRLTVL.

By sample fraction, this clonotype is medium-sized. CDR3 in amino acids: CASSSGAYEQYF. As DNA, the CDR3 is TGTGCCAGCAGTTCCGGCGCCTACGAGCAGTACTTC. This chain joins TRBV6-1 and TRBJ2-7; no definite D call. The length of the CDR3 is 12 residues. Trimming cost V 5 bases and J 2 bases, with 7 bases left between them. The germline gives CDR1 MNHNS, CDR2 SASEGT.